Listed below are T cell receptor beta chains from one sample, sequenced in a study of CD8+ T cells in alopecia areata. The repertoire was sequenced with immunoSEQ multiplex PCR; TCRdb's copy has only in-frame clones and lacks some. The table records approximately 160,000 clones, less than 70% of them present only once. Sequencing used CD4+ T cells sorted from blood, obtained at week 24, from a patient treated with tofacitinib. The receptors shown here come from a human donor with alopecia areata. The CDR3 runs from the conserved cysteine through the conserved F or W. The D gene is left open where the match is weak. A row's size may be missing; if present it is once, few, many or a size class.

J gene,D gene,clone size,V gene,CDR3 protein,CDR3 DNA
TRBJ1-2,.,.,TRBV5-6,CASSLDWGGYGYTF,TGTGCCAGCAGCTTGGATTGGGGTGGCTATGGCTACACCTTC
TRBJ2-1,.,.,TRBV15,CATSAGVQGGIDEQFF,TGTGCCACCAGCGCTGGGGTCCAGGGAGGTATCGATGAGCAGTTCTTC
TRBJ1-1,.,.,TRBV29-1,CSTVGGTEAFF,TGCAGCACAGTTGGGGGGACTGAAGCTTTCTTT
TRBJ1-1,.,.,TRBV19,CASSTFGQKTEAFF,TGTGCCAGTAGTACCTTCGGACAGAAAACTGAAGCTTTCTTT
TRBJ1-5,TRBD1,.,TRBV30,CAYKTGGTDQPQHF,TGTGCCTATAAGACAGGGGGTACTGATCAGCCCCAGCATTTT
TRBJ2-2,.,.,TRBV5-6,CASSLEGRDTGELFF,TGTGCCAGCAGCCTCGAGGGGCGCGACACCGGGGAGCTGTTTTTT
TRBJ1-1,.,.,TRBV14,CASSQVDGATEAFF,TGTGCCAGCAGCCAAGTGGATGGTGCGACTGAAGCTTTCTTT
TRBJ2-2,TRBD1,few,TRBV7-3,CASSLDRDTGELFF,TGTGCCAGCAGCTTAGACAGGGACACCGGGGAGCTGTTTTTT
TRBJ1-5,.,few,TRBV29-1,CSVAISNQPQHF,TGCAGCGTTGCGATCAGCAATCAGCCCCAGCATTTT
TRBJ2-6,.,few,TRBV15,CATSRDPVGRTGANVLTF,TGTGCCACCAGCAGAGATCCGGTCGGCCGGACTGGGGCCAACGTCCTGACTTTC
TRBJ2-7,.,.,TRBV5-1,CASSPMAGPYEQYF,TGCGCCAGCAGCCCAATGGCGGGCCCCTACGAGCAGTACTTC
TRBJ1-5,TRBD1,.,TRBV6-6,CASSPGGRNQPQHF,TGTGCCAGCAGCCCAGGGGGCCGGAATCAGCCCCAGCATTTT
TRBJ1-1,TRBD1,.,TRBV29-1,CSVESTGGTEAFF,TGCAGCGTTGAAAGTACAGGGGGCACTGAAGCTTTCTTT
TRBJ2-1,TRBD1,once,TRBV11-2,CASSLDPGQGGSRFF,TGTGCCAGCAGCTTAGATCCCGGACAGGGCGGCAGTCGTTTCTTC
TRBJ1-2,.,.,TRBV18,CASSPRIASDGYTF,TGTGCCAGCTCACCACGTATAGCCAGTGATGGCTACACCTTC
TRBJ2-3,.,.,TRBV7-9,CASSLGTFTDTQYF,TGTGCCAGCAGCCTGGGGACATTCACAGATACGCAGTATTTT
TRBJ1-2,TRBD1,.,TRBV29-1,CSVDGTGDGYTF,TGCAGCGTTGATGGGACAGGGGACGGCTACACCTTC
TRBJ1-6,TRBD1,once,TRBV7-9,CASSGQGYNSPLHF,TGTGCCAGCAGCGGACAGGGGTATAATTCACCCCTCCACTTT
TRBJ1-1,.,.,TRBV29-1,CSLRRGAGEAFF,TGCAGCTTACGACGAGGGGCGGGTGAAGCTTTCTTT
TRBJ2-4,.,.,TRBV20-1,CSAGKNIQYF,TGCAGTGCTGGCAAAAACATTCAGTACTTC
TRBJ2-5,.,.,TRBV20-1,CSAYQETQYF,TGCAGTGCTTATCAAGAGACCCAGTACTTC
TRBJ1-1,.,.,TRBV30,CAWTRTPNTEAFF,TGTGCCTGGACGAGGACCCCGAACACTGAAGCTTTCTTT
TRBJ2-5,.,.,TRBV4-2,CASSQSPSETQYF,TGTGCCAGCAGCCAATCCCCCTCAGAGACCCAGTACTTC
TRBJ1-2,.,.,TRBV30,CAWSVRDTYGYTF,TGTGCCTGGAGTGTTCGGGATACCTATGGCTACACCTTC
TRBJ2-3,.,.,TRBV29-1,CSHTRLVADTQYF,TGCTCACACACTAGGCTAGTCGCAGATACGCAGTATTTT
TRBJ1-2,.,.,TRBV23-1,CASSPRSADYGYTF,TGCGCCAGCAGTCCTCGATCCGCGGACTATGGCTACACCTTC
TRBJ1-2,.,.,TRBV4-1,CASSQGGEGYGYTF,TGCGCCAGCAGCCAAGGCGGGGAAGGCTATGGCTACACCTTC
TRBJ2-1,TRBD2,few,TRBV7-9,CASSSFGTSNEQFF,TGTGCCAGCAGCTCTTTTGGGACTAGCAATGAGCAGTTCTTC
TRBJ1-2,.,.,TRBV4-1,CASSPGDGYTF,TGCGCCAGCAGCCCGGGGGATGGCTACACCTTC
TRBJ2-6,.,.,TRBV2,CASSWEANVLTF,TGTGCCAGCAGTTGGGAGGCCAACGTCCTGACTTTC
TRBJ2-5,.,.,TRBV29-1,CSVEPPISAPTGLRETQYF,TGCAGCGTTGAACCTCCGATTTCTGCCCCGACAGGCCTGCGGGAGACCCAGTACTTC
TRBJ2-7,.,once,TRBV5-1,CASSLGRGLYEQYF,TGCGCCAGCAGCTTGGGTCGGGGGCTGTACGAGCAGTACTTC
TRBJ2-3,.,.,TRBV25-1,CASSEPGRRTDTQYF,TGTGCCAGCAGTGAACCAGGGAGGAGGACAGATACGCAGTATTTT
TRBJ2-3,.,.,TRBV4-1,CASSGISRITDTQYF,TGCGCCAGCAGCGGAATAAGTAGAATCACAGATACGCAGTATTTT
TRBJ1-5,.,.,TRBV5-1,CASSLGGRSNQPQHF,TGCGCCAGCAGCTTGGGGGGTAGGTCCAATCAGCCCCAGCATTTT
TRBJ1-1,.,few,TRBV29-1,CSVGFGGGTEAFF,TGCAGCGTTGGTTTCGGGGGAGGCACTGAAGCTTTCTTT
TRBJ2-6,.,.,TRBV5-6,CASSLDLSPISGANVLTF,TGTGCCAGCAGCTTGGATCTATCACCAATCTCTGGGGCCAACGTCCTGACTTTC
TRBJ2-2,.,.,TRBV5-1,CASSLAFGNTGELFF,TGCGCCAGCAGCTTGGCCTTCGGGAACACCGGGGAGCTGTTTTTT
TRBJ1-5,TRBD1,.,TRBV4-1,CASSRLPPFGQENQPQHF,TGCGCCAGCAGCCGGCTTCCCCCGTTCGGACAGGAGAATCAGCCCCAGCATTTT
TRBJ2-1,.,.,TRBV30,CAWTGQENEQFF,TGTGCCTGGACGGGACAAGAGAATGAGCAGTTCTTC
TRBJ2-5,.,.,TRBV7-9,CASSHAWGEQETQYF,TGTGCCAGCAGCCACGCCTGGGGCGAACAGGAGACCCAGTACTTC
TRBJ2-7,TRBD1,few,TRBV5-6,CASSHADRADF,TGTGCCAGCAGCCATGCGGACAGGGCAGACTTC
TRBJ2-3,.,.,TRBV25-1,CASSDPQGTDTQYF,TGTGCCAGCAGTGACCCCCAGGGCACAGATACGCAGTATTTT
TRBJ2-5,.,.,TRBV30,CAWSGLGGRETQYF,TGTGCCTGGAGTGGACTGGGGGGTCGGGAGACCCAGTACTTC
TRBJ2-4,.,.,TRBV5-6,CASSSLGTAKNIQYF,TGTGCCAGCAGCTCACTCGGGACAGCCAAAAACATTCAGTACTTC
TRBJ2-7,TRBD1,.,TRBV7-9,CASSPGTGGEEQYF,TGTGCCAGCAGCCCGGGGACAGGGGGCGAGGAGCAGTACTTC
TRBJ2-7,.,.,TRBV20-1,CSARDWGEQYF,TGCAGTGCTCGAGACTGGGGCGAGCAGTACTTC
TRBJ1-1,.,few,TRBV29-1,CSVGEDTEAFF,TGCAGCGTTGGCGAGGACACTGAAGCTTTCTTT
TRBJ2-2,.,.,TRBV18,CASSPQRKANTGELFF,TGTGCCAGCTCACCACAGCGAAAGGCGAACACCGGGGAGCTGTTTTTT
TRBJ2-1,TRBD2,many,TRBV7-8,CASSPIGGGIDNEQFF,TGTGCCAGCAGCCCAATAGGCGGGGGGATTGACAATGAGCAGTTCTTC
TRBJ2-5,TRBD2,.,TRBV5-1,CASSRGTSGGETQYF,TGCGCCAGCAGCAGAGGGACTAGCGGGGGAGAGACCCAGTACTTC
TRBJ2-5,.,.,TRBV5-1,CASSSVSLGETQYF,TGCGCCAGCAGCTCAGTATCTCTGGGAGAGACCCAGTACTTC
TRBJ1-6,.,.,TRBV13,CASSLVGRRNSPLHF,TGTGCCAGCAGCTTAGTGGGCAGGAGAAATTCACCCCTCCACTTT
TRBJ2-5,.,few,TRBV2,CASSGSVEATQYF,TGTGCCAGCAGTGGATCTGTGGAGGCGACCCAGTACTTC
TRBJ1-5,.,.,TRBV11-2,CASSFPSGGNQPQHF,TGTGCCAGCAGCTTCCCCTCGGGAGGCAATCAGCCCCAGCATTTT
TRBJ1-2,.,.,TRBV30,CAWSVRGRSPYGYTF,TGTGCCTGGAGTGTACGGGGCAGGAGTCCCTATGGCTACACCTTC
TRBJ2-2,.,.,TRBV30,CAWSNERAGELFF,TGTGCCTGGAGCAACGAGAGGGCCGGGGAGCTGTTTTTT
TRBJ1-6,.,few,TRBV27,CASSFPQDNSPLHF,TGTGCCAGCAGTTTCCCCCAGGATAATTCACCCCTCCACTTT
TRBJ1-5,.,.,TRBV5-1,CASSPDTDQPQHF,TGCGCCAGCAGCCCGGACACCGATCAGCCCCAGCATTTT
TRBJ1-5,.,few,TRBV27,CASSLLGGRRGQPQHF,TGTGCCAGCAGTCTTCTGGGGGGGAGGAGAGGGCAGCCCCAGCATTTT